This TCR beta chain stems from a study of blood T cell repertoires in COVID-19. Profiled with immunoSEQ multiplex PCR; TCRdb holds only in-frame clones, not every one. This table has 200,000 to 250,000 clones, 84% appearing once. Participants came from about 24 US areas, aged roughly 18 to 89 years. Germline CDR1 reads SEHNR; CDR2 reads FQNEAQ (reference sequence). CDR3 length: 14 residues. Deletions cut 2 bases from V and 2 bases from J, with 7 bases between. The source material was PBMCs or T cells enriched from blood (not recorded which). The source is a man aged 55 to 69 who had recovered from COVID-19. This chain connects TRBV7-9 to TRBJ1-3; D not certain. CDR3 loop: CASSLSEAGNTIYF. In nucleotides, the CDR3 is TGTGCCAGCAGCTTATCAGAAGCTGGAAACACCATATATTTT.